The next 24 T cell receptor beta chains were all read from a single sample in a study of blood T cell repertoires in COVID-19. Data came from immunoSEQ multiplex PCR; TCRdb stores just in-frame clones and leaves some out. The sample holds around 200,000 clones, about 82% seen once. Sequenced input: PBMCs or T cells enriched from blood (not recorded which). The receptors come from a man aged 35 to 55 with acute COVID-19.

The chain recombines TRBV28 with TRBJ2-3; weak D call: TRBD1 (6 bases). CDR1 is MDHEN and CDR2 is SYDVKM in the germline V gene. Trimming cost V 7 bases and J 0 bases, with 17 bases left between them. This CDR3 region has 16 residues. CDR3 nucleotide sequence: TGTGCCAGCAATCAGGGGCATATATCTAGCACAGATACGCAGTATTTT. Translated, it gives CASNQGHISSTDTQYF.

V and J are TRBV5-4 and TRBJ1-4, with D perhaps matching TRBD1 (5 bases). Trimming stripped 4 bases from V and 6 bases from J, with 16 bases between. CDR3 length: 15 residues. Germline CDR1 is SGHNT and CDR2 is YYREEE (reference sequence). The CDR3 bases are TGTGCCAGCAGCGAGGGAGGGGCCAGGTATGAAAAACTGTTTTTT. This codes for CASSEGGARYEKLFF.

This clone was seen a single time. One end of the junction does not line up with germline, which may come from a read error. The chain joins TRBV7-9 to TRBJ2-1, with D tentatively TRBD1 (6 bases). There are 15 residues in the CDR3. Germline assignment: CDR1 SEHNR and CDR2 FQNEAQ (reference sequence). CDR3 amino acids: CASTLIQGTYNEQFF. The CDR3 DNA reads TGTGCCAGCACCTTAATCCAGGGGACCTACAATGAGCAGTTCTTC.

The rearrangement links TRBV5-1 to TRBJ1-4; TRBD1 might be the D (5 bases). Deletions cut 0 bases from V and 2 bases from J, with 11 bases between. The germline V gene encodes CDR1 SGHRS and CDR2 YFSETQ. The CDR3 is made up of 16 amino acids. CDR3 sequence (DNA): TGCGCCAGCAGCTTGGTGGCAGGGAGGACTAATGAAAAACTGTTTTTT. Translated, it gives CASSLVAGRTNEKLFF. Filled out from reference TRBV5-1 and TRBJ1-4, the complete variable domain reads KAGVTQTPRYLIKTRGQQVTLSCSPISGHRSVSWYQQTPGQGLQFLFEYFSETQRNKGNFPGRFSGRQFSNSRSEMNVSTLELGDSALYLCASSLVAGRTNEKLFFGSGTQLSVL.

The rearrangement joins TRBV6-5 to TRBJ2-4; D is unresolved. The V and J ends lost 6 bases and 1 base respectively, with 13 bases between them. CDR1 MNHEY and CDR2 SVGAGI come from the germline V gene. This CDR3 has 15 amino acids. The CDR3 DNA follows: TGTGCCAGCAGGGATATCGAGGCTGCCAAAAACATTCAGTACTTC. Translating gives CASRDIEAAKNIQYF.

The chain combines TRBV7-6 with TRBJ2-1; a possible D gene is TRBD1 (6 bases). CDR1 is SGHVS and CDR2 is FNYEAQ in the germline V gene. Trimming pared 6 bases from V and 2 bases from J, leaving 11 bases between. The CDR3 contains 14 residues. In nucleotides, the CDR3 is TGTGCCAGCAGTCTGAGGACAGCCTACAATGAGCAGTTCTTC. It codes for CASSLRTAYNEQFF.

The CDR3 loop reads CASSPVPGQGYEQYF. Here the CDR3 DNA reads TGCGCCAGCAGCCCAGTCCCGGGACAGGGGTACGAGCAGTACTTC. V and J are TRBV4-3 and TRBJ2-7; 10 nucleotides align to TRBD1. This CDR3 has 15 residues. CDR1 is LGHNA and CDR2 is YSLEER in the germline V gene. After removal of 4 bases from V and 4 bases from J, the junction contained 7 bases not matched to a gene.

V is TRBV7-2 and J is TRBJ2-5; D unclear. Trimming took off 3 bases at V and 5 bases at J, with 10 bases between the two ends. CDR3 length: 13 amino acids. The germline V gene has CDR1 SGHTA and CDR2 FQGNSA. The CDR3 sequence is CASSFFYSETQYF. In DNA form, the CDR3 reads TGTGCCAGCAGCTTCTTTTACTCGGAGACCCAGTACTTC. The entire variable domain, with the rest obtained from reference TRBV7-2 and TRBJ2-5, is as follows: GAGVSQSPSNKVTEKGKDVELRCDPISGHTALYWYRQSLGQGLEFLIYFQGNSAPDKSGLPSDRFSAERTGGSVSTLTIQRTQQEDSAVYLCASSFFYSETQYFGPGTRLLVL.

The rearrangement links TRBV5-1 to TRBJ2-2; D is perhaps TRBD1 (5 bases). Deletions cut 4 bases from V and 2 bases from J, with 12 bases between. This CDR3 is 15 amino acids long. Germline CDR1 reads SGHRS; CDR2 reads YFSETQ. This CDR3 is CASSPTRVNTGELFF. The CDR3 DNA follows: TGCGCCAGCAGCCCGACCAGGGTAAACACCGGGGAGCTGTTTTTT. Filled out from reference TRBV5-1 and TRBJ2-2, the complete variable domain reads KAGVTQTPRYLIKTRGQQVTLSCSPISGHRSVSWYQQTPGQGLQFLFEYFSETQRNKGNFPGRFSGRQFSNSRSEMNVSTLELGDSALYLCASSPTRVNTGELFFGEGSRLTVL.

The rearrangement uses TRBV5-4 and TRBJ2-2, with TRBD2 identical over 7 bases. This CDR3 is built from 15 residues. Per germline, CDR1 SGHNT and CDR2 YYREEE (reference sequence). J gave up 7 bases and V 2 bases, and 8 bases lay outside the gene matches. The CDR3 reads CASSLGTNKVGELFF. CDR3 DNA: TGTGCCAGCAGCTTAGGGACTAATAAAGTCGGGGAGCTGTTTTTT.

The chain links TRBV28 to TRBJ2-7; D may be TRBD2 (5 bases). The V end was cut by 3 bases, the J end by 3 bases, with 9 bases between. From germline, CDR1 is MDHEN and CDR2 SYDVKM. This CDR3 is 13 amino acids long. The CDR3 nucleotides are TGTGCCAGCAGTTTTACAGACTACTACGAGCAGTACTTC. Protein: CASSFTDYYEQYF.

This sequence joins TRBV18 and TRBJ2-2; 8 bases map to TRBD2. This CDR3 has 18 amino acids. The J segment lost 6 bases and the V segment lost 5 bases, leaving 17 bases of the junction unmatched. Per germline, CDR1 KGHSH and CDR2 LQKENI. The DNA for the CDR3 is TGTGCCAGCTCATCGTCCCTTACAAGCGGGAGATCCGCCGGGGAGCTGTTTTTT. Its protein product is CASSSSLTSGRSAGELFF. Full variable domain (remainder filled in from reference TRBV18 and TRBJ2-2): NAGVMQNPRHLVRRRGQEARLRCSPMKGHSHVYWYRQLPEEGLKFMVYLQKENIIDESGMPKERFSAEFPKEGPSILRIQQVVRGDSAAYFCASSSSLTSGRSAGELFFGEGSRLTVL.

The chain is built from TRBV20-1 and TRBJ2-7, with D perhaps matching TRBD2 (7 bases). This CDR3 is built from 11 residues. Germline CDR1 reads DFQATT; CDR2 reads SNEGSKA (reference sequence). V lost 4 bases, J lost 6 bases, and 10 bases lay in between. CDR3 DNA: TGCAGTGCTATGGGAGGGGGCGAGCAGTACTTC. Translated: CSAMGGGEQYF.

DNA of the CDR3: TGTGCCAGCACCAAGCGGGGGGGCAATCAGCCCCAGCATTTT. This translates into CASTKRGGNQPQHF. The chain recombines TRBV13 with TRBJ1-5, with D possibly being TRBD1 (5 bases). The V end lost 7 bases, the J end lost 2 bases, and 12 bases lay between the germline ends. Germline V gene sequence: CDR1 PRHDT, CDR2 FYEKMQ (reference sequence). CDR3 length: 14 amino acids.

The chain recombines TRBV28 with TRBJ2-3; a possible D gene is TRBD1 (6 bases). V was shortened by 5 bases and J by 1 base, with 13 bases between the two germline ends. CDR1 is MDHEN, CDR2 SYDVKM, per germline. The CDR3 covers 15 residues. CDR3 amino acids: CASSRSRGGTDTQYF. The DNA for the CDR3 is TGTGCCAGCAGTAGGTCCAGGGGTGGCACAGATACGCAGTATTTT.

CDR3 region: CASSVSLAGGRGETQYF. The CDR3 DNA reads as TGTGCCAGCAGCGTATCCTTAGCGGGAGGCCGGGGGGAGACCCAGTACTTC. This chain connects TRBV9 to TRBJ2-5, with 10 positions matching TRBD2. The germline gives CDR1 SGDLS, CDR2 YYNGEE. J lost 5 bases, V lost 1 base, and 11 bases had no gene match. The CDR3 has 17 amino acids.

This clone was observed a few times. This chain connects TRBV28 to TRBJ1-4; 10 nucleotides agree with TRBD1. The V and J ends lost 4 bases and 8 bases, in that order; junction bases with no gene match: 7. CDR1 MDHEN and CDR2 SYDVKM come from the germline V gene. This CDR3 region has 15 residues. The chain's CDR3 is CASSSGQGVWEKLFF. The CDR3, as DNA: TGTGCCAGCAGTTCTGGACAGGGGGTCTGGGAAAAACTGTTTTTT.

The chain couples TRBV15 to TRBJ2-7, with 8 nucleotides matching TRBD1. V shed 5 bases and J 2 bases; nucleotides not matched to a gene: 5. The CDR3 runs to 14 residues. The germline V gene encodes CDR1 LNHNV and CDR2 YYDKDF (reference sequence). The CDR3 is CATSAGTGTYEQYF. CDR3 bases: TGTGCCACCAGCGCCGGGACAGGAACCTACGAGCAGTACTTC.

The CDR3 sequence is CATRDRDFSREKLFF. CDR3 in DNA: TGTGCCACCCGGGACAGGGATTTTTCTCGTGAAAAACTGTTTTTT. The gene calls are TRBV6-6 and TRBJ1-4; 9 positions agree with TRBD1. The junction had 13 bases not matched to a gene; V was cut back by 10 bases and J by 7 bases. CDR1 and CDR2 (germline): MNHNY, SVGAGI (reference sequence). The CDR3 is made up of 15 amino acids.

The chain employs TRBV30 and TRBJ2-5, with TRBD1 matching over 10 bases. Germline V gene sequence: CDR1 GTSNPN, CDR2 SVGIG (reference sequence). Trimming cost V 3 bases and J 4 bases; bases outside gene matches: 2. The CDR3 loop spans 13 amino acids. CDR3 in DNA: TGTGCCTGGAGGACAGGGGGCGTAGAGACCCAGTACTTC. Protein: CAWRTGGVETQYF.

The table lists this clone with a count of one. V gene TRBV28 combines with J gene TRBJ2-7; 8 bases line up with TRBD2. The germline gives CDR1 MDHEN, CDR2 SYDVKM. V lost 8 bases, J lost 0 bases, and 12 bases stayed unmatched. The CDR3 contains 16 residues. CDR3 amino acids: CASGTLAGYLSYEQYF. CDR3 nucleotide sequence: TGTGCCAGCGGCACCCTAGCGGGTTACCTCTCCTACGAGCAGTACTTC.

The gene calls are TRBV27 and TRBJ2-1; 7 bases map to TRBD2. The CDR3 loop spans 15 amino acids. Looked up from germline, CDR1 is MNHEY and CDR2 is SMNVEV (reference sequence). V shed 2 bases and J 6 bases; nucleotides not matched to a gene: 7. In nucleotides, the CDR3 is TGTGCCAGCAGTTTAGAAGGGCTAGCGGCCAATGAGCAGTTCTTC. Protein sequence: CASSLEGLAANEQFF.

A single count supports this clone. This chain connects TRBV5-4 to TRBJ2-1; 13 bases agree with TRBD2. This CDR3 has 16 amino acids. Germline-derived CDR1 and CDR2 are SGHNT and YYREEE (reference sequence). J was trimmed by 3 bases and V by 5 bases; bases with no gene match: 5. CDR3 loop: CASRVGTSGNYNEQFF. In DNA, the CDR3 is TGTGCCAGCAGAGTAGGGACTAGCGGGAACTACAATGAGCAGTTCTTC.

V usage is TRBV7-8 and J usage is TRBJ2-3, with D possibly being TRBD1 (6 bases). CDR1 SGHVS and CDR2 FQNEAQ come from the germline V gene. This CDR3 is built from 16 residues. V was shortened by 4 bases and J by 6 bases, with 20 bases between the two germline ends. CDR3 amino acids: CASSSRGTGSMDTQYF. CDR3 nucleotide sequence: TGTGCCAGCAGCTCCAGGGGAACTGGGTCGATGGATACGCAGTATTTT.